Listed below are T cell receptor beta chains from one sample, sequenced in a study of blood T cell repertoires in COVID-19. The protocol was immunoSEQ multiplex PCR, while the TCRdb copy is restricted to in-frame clones and leaves out a portion. Here the sample spans some 73,000 clones, about 70% being singletons. Sequencing used peripheral blood. The source is a man between 60 and 75 years old with acute or convalescent COVID-19. Both conserved end residues are part of each CDR3. The D gene is left open where the match is weak. Some rows mark clone size as missing; the rest say once, few, many or name a class of expanded clone.

j_gene	v_gene	abundance	d_gene	CDR3nt	CDR3aa
TRBJ1-1	TRBV28	few	TRBD1	TGTGCCAGCAGATGGACAGGGTTGAACACTGAAGCTTTCTTT	CASRWTGLNTEAFF
TRBJ1-1	TRBV12-5	NA	NA	TGTGCTAGTGGTTTGGGAGGGAACACTGAAGCTTTCTTT	CASGLGGNTEAFF
TRBJ2-1	TRBV5-8	NA	NA	TGTGCCAGCAGCCAAAGTACAGGGCACTCCTACAATGAGCAGTTCTTC	CASSQSTGHSYNEQFF
TRBJ2-3	TRBV5-4	NA	NA	TGTGCCAGCAGGACAGACCACACAGATACGCAGTATTTT	CASRTDHTDTQYF
TRBJ1-4	TRBV5-1	NA	NA	TGCGCCAGCAGCTTCGGGGGGGTCAGTGGAAAACTGTTTTTT	CASSFGGVSGKLFF
TRBJ2-3	TRBV10-3	NA	TRBD2	TGTGCCATCAGACAAGGTTCTAGCGGGAGTGTCGATACGCAGTATTTT	CAIRQGSSGSVDTQYF
TRBJ2-3	TRBV19	few	NA	TGTGCCAGTAGTATTGGGGCCTCACCAGATACGCAGTATTTT	CASSIGASPDTQYF
TRBJ2-5	TRBV4-1	NA	NA	TGCGCCAGCAGCCTGCAAGGAGGAGAGACCCAGTACTTC	CASSLQGGETQYF
TRBJ1-6	TRBV7-9	NA	TRBD1	TGTGCCAGCAGCTTAGTACAGGGGTCACCCCTCCACTTT	CASSLVQGSPLHF
TRBJ2-2	TRBV7-3	NA	TRBD2	TGTGCCAGCAGCCCCAAAGCGGGGGGGCCTAGCACCGGGGAGCTGTTTTTT	CASSPKAGGPSTGELFF
TRBJ2-5	TRBV30	NA	NA	TGTGCCTGGAGTGTACGGCTAGACCGGTTTTGGGAGACCCAGTACTTC	CAWSVRLDRFWETQYF
TRBJ2-5	TRBV7-9	NA	TRBD1	TGTGCCAGCAGCTTAATCGGACAGGGAATCGAGACCCAGTACTTC	CASSLIGQGIETQYF
TRBJ1-1	TRBV14	NA	NA	TGTGCCAGCAGCCTTTCGGTGAACACTGAAGCTTTCTTT	CASSLSVNTEAFF
TRBJ2-7	TRBV2	NA	TRBD2	TGTGCCAGCAGTGAATCACCAGCGGGGACCGCCTACGAGCAGTACTTC	CASSESPAGTAYEQYF
TRBJ1-4	TRBV11-2	NA	NA	TGTGCCAGCAGCTTAAGAGGGACGGGACACCTTGAAAAACTGTTTTTT	CASSLRGTGHLEKLFF
TRBJ2-3	TRBV11-2	NA	NA	TGTGCCAGCAGCTTCCCGGGAGAACCGCAGTATTTT	CASSFPGEPQYF
TRBJ2-1	TRBV10-3	NA	TRBD1	TGTGCCATCAGTGAGTTGAACTCCAGGGGGCCTGAGCAGTTCTTC	CAISELNSRGPEQFF
TRBJ2-3	TRBV28	NA	NA	TGTGCCAGCAGTTTAAGGGGGGGGCCCACAGATACGCAGTATTTT	CASSLRGGPTDTQYF
TRBJ2-1	TRBV19	NA	TRBD2	TGTGCCAGTACCCCACTAACTAGCGGGAGGCACAATGAGCAGTTCTTC	CASTPLTSGRHNEQFF
TRBJ2-7	TRBV11-1	NA	TRBD1	TGTGCCAGCAGCTCGTTACAGGGGAGCGAGCAGTACTTC	CASSSLQGSEQYF
TRBJ2-3	TRBV11-3	NA	TRBD1	TGTGCCAGCAGCTGGGGGACAGGAGGCAGCACAGATACGCAGTATTTT	CASSWGTGGSTDTQYF
TRBJ1-1	TRBV6-5	once	NA	TGTGCCAGCAGTCGAGGAGGGCCCACCCGTGAAGCTTTCTTT	CASSRGGPTREAFF
TRBJ2-3	TRBV5-1	NA	NA	TGCGCCAGCAGCCCCCTACTAGGAGATACGCAGTATTTT	CASSPLLGDTQYF
TRBJ2-3	TRBV7-3	NA	NA	TGTGCCAGCAGCTCCAGTACATCCGAAACCAGTACGCAGTATTTT	CASSSSTSETSTQYF
TRBJ2-4	TRBV7-3	NA	TRBD2	TGTGCCAGCAGCCCTCTGGGAGGGAACATTCAGTACTTC	CASSPLGGNIQYF
TRBJ2-3	TRBV5-1	NA	NA	TGCGCCAGCAGCTCGGAGGGAATAGAAGATACGCAGTATTTT	CASSSEGIEDTQYF
TRBJ2-3	TRBV7-3	NA	TRBD2	TGTGCCAGCAGCTTTTTAGCGGGGGGGACCACAGATACGCAGTATTTT	CASSFLAGGTTDTQYF
TRBJ1-5	TRBV7-8	NA	NA	TGTGCCAGCAGCCCCAGGGTTAATCAGCCCCAGCATTTT	CASSPRVNQPQHF
TRBJ2-2	TRBV28	NA	TRBD2	TGTGCCAGCAGGCAAGCGGGAGGGCAGGGGGAGCTGTTTTTT	CASRQAGGQGELFF
TRBJ2-3	TRBV12-3/TRBV12-4	NA	NA	TGTGCCTCGCAGCGGGGCACAGATACGCAGTATTTT	CASQRGTDTQYF
TRBJ2-6	TRBV5-6	once	NA	TGTGCCAGCACCCTCTTGGCCTCTGGGGCCAACGTCCTGACTTTC	CASTLLASGANVLTF
TRBJ2-5	TRBV11-3	NA	NA	TGTGCCAGCAGCTTAACTAGTCAAGAGACCCAGTACTTC	CASSLTSQETQYF
TRBJ2-5	TRBV2	NA	NA	TGTGCCAGCAGGACGGAGGGGGAGACCCAGTACTTC	CASRTEGETQYF
TRBJ2-2	TRBV2	NA	NA	TGTGCCAGCAGCCAGGACACAATGAACACCGGGGAGCTGTTTTTT	CASSQDTMNTGELFF
TRBJ2-1	TRBV6-5	NA	NA	TGTGCCAGCAGCGTACTTGGGAGCACCTACAATGAGCAGTTCTTC	CASSVLGSTYNEQFF